What follows are 30 T cell receptor beta chains derived from one specimen sequenced in a study of shared clonotypes between healthy human individuals (dated by TCRdb to 2019 to 2021). To prepare the library, the immunoSEQ multiplex PCR assay was applied. Sourced from immuneACCESS, this table was stored by TCRdb with only in-frame sequences that have V and J called. A share of the clones is absent; for the studies checked, an unresolved V gene accounts for under half, and the remainder has no known explanation. The sample table lists around 990,000 clones, 60% to 80% of them with a count of one. The ten largest account for roughly 0.83% of the sample. Material: memory CD4+ T cells from PBMCs. Taken with the paper, the label for cell subset or site translates to: CD45RA-negative fraction. Source of these receptors: a man aged 18 to 29 in good health. Some clones in this sample may be carry-over from other donors' samples.

The J gene is TRBJ2-1, the V gene TRBV4-1, with 8 nucleotides matching TRBD2. CDR1 is MGHRA, CDR2 YSYEKL, per germline. Losses at the gene ends were 4 bases for V and 3 bases for J; bases not matched to a gene: 20. The CDR3 totals 20 residues. Written as DNA, the CDR3 is TGCGCCAGCAGCCCTTCTTACAGGCCGGAGGGAGCGGGAGTCTACAATGAGCAGTTCTTC. The encoded protein is CASSPSYRPEGAGVYNEQFF.

This clone occurred a few times. The gene calls are TRBV2 and TRBJ1-1, with unresolved D. Germline V gives CDR1 SNHLY, CDR2 FYNNEI. This CDR3 region has 15 residues. V was trimmed by 4 bases and J by 2 bases, leaving 14 bases between them. CDR3 DNA sequence: TGTGCCAGCAGTGCGGGTCCCCTAGTCAACACTGAAGCTTTCTTT. This codes for CASSAGPLVNTEAFF. The full variable domain, completed using reference TRBV2 and TRBJ1-1, is EPEVTQTPSHQVTQMGQEVILRCVPISNHLYFYWYRQILGQKVEFLVSFYNNEISEKSEIFDDQFSVERPDGSNFTLKIRSTKLEDSAMYFCASSAGPLVNTEAFFGQGTRLTVV.

CDR3 protein: CASSFFSLGIAGELFF. The CDR3 region has the DNA TGTGCCAGCAGCTTTTTTTCATTGGGCATCGCCGGGGAGCTGTTTTTT. The chain couples TRBV7-9 to TRBJ2-2, with D unresolved. This CDR3 comprises 16 residues. The germline V and J ends were trimmed by 3 bases and 6 bases, with 17 bases remaining between them. The germline V gene has CDR1 SEHNR and CDR2 FQNEAQ (reference sequence).

A few counts support this clone. The same CDR3 also results from other DNA sequences found in this sample. V and J are TRBV6-6 and TRBJ2-5; D remains ambiguous. Germline V gene data show CDR1 as MNHNY and CDR2 as SVGAGI (reference sequence). Trimming pared 6 bases from V and 2 bases from J, leaving 4 bases between. This CDR3 is 11 amino acids long. CDR3 sequence reads: CASSPQETQYF. CDR3 nucleotides: TGTGCCAGCAGCCCACAAGAGACCCAGTACTTC.

This chain links TRBV4-3 with TRBJ2-5; no firm D call. The germline gives CDR1 LGHNA, CDR2 YSLEER. The V and J ends lost 0 bases and 5 bases respectively, with 7 bases between them. The CDR3 is 13 residues long. The CDR3 DNA reads as TGCGCCAGCAGCCAAGAGGACGGGGAGACCCAGTACTTC. This translates into CASSQEDGETQYF.

The chain is built from TRBV6-5 and TRBJ1-1; perhaps TRBD1 as D (6 bases). This CDR3 has 14 amino acids. Germline V CDR1 and CDR2: MNHEY, SVGAGI. Trimming took 5 bases from V and 3 from J, leaving 13 bases between them. The CDR3 DNA is TGTGCCAGCAGTCGCCCAGGGGATCACACTGAAGCTTTCTTT. Translated: CASSRPGDHTEAFF.

The J gene is TRBJ2-1, the V gene TRBV6-1, with 13 bases identical to TRBD2. Germline V gives CDR1 MNHNS, CDR2 SASEGT. The CDR3 totals 16 residues. Unmatched junction bases numbered 7, after V lost 3 bases and J lost 8 bases. The CDR3 DNA reads as TGTGCCAGCAGTGATGCCGGGACTAGCGGGATCTATGAGCAGTTCTTC. It is translated as CASSDAGTSGIYEQFF.

Points on this clone: A much bigger clone sits one base away, suggesting this may be a read error. The conserved phenylalanine or tryptophan normally closing the CDR3 is absent here, so this likely arose from a read error. The rearrangement links TRBV2 to TRBJ1-5; TRBD1 matches at 9 bases. The CDR3 is 14 residues long. Trimming cost V 7 bases and J 7 bases; bases outside gene matches: 8. CDR1 is SNHLY, CDR2 FYNNEI, per germline. CDR3 bases: TGTGCCAGCATGTCTACAGGGGGCCGACAGCCCCAGCATTCT. Protein product: CASMSTGGRQPQHS.

The V gene is TRBV11-2, the J gene TRBJ2-1; 12 bases fit TRBD2. The junction had 8 bases not matched to a gene; V was cut back by 5 bases and J by 6 bases. The CDR3 has 16 amino acids. The V gene's germline CDR1 is SGHAT and CDR2 FQNNGV. Here the CDR3 reads CASSLNLAGGFNEQFF. DNA of the CDR3: TGTGCCAGCAGCCTAAACCTAGCGGGAGGGTTCAATGAGCAGTTCTTC.

Regarding this clone: The same CDR3 also results from other DNA sequences found in this sample. V usage is TRBV9 and J usage is TRBJ1-1; D is perhaps TRBD1 (5 bases). The CDR3 length is 13 residues. The germline V gene has CDR1 SGDLS and CDR2 YYNGEE. Trimming pared 2 bases from V and 1 base from J, leaving 6 bases between. The CDR3 here is CASSVGPNTEAFF. In nucleotides, the CDR3 is TGTGCCAGCAGCGTGGGACCGAACACTGAAGCTTTCTTT.

This clone was picked up a small number of times. This chain uses TRBV7-2 with TRBJ2-7; 8 nucleotides line up with TRBD1. The length of the CDR3 is 15 residues. Germline V gene data show CDR1 as SGHTA and CDR2 as FQGNSA. V trimming: 5 bases; J trimming: 0 bases; junction bases outside the gene matches: 6. CDR3 nucleotides: TGTGCCAGCAGCCGGGACAGGTTGAGCTCCTACGAGCAGTACTTC. Its protein product is CASSRDRLSSYEQYF.

The chain couples TRBV30 to TRBJ1-5, with D maybe TRBD1 (6 bases). The V and J ends lost 0 bases and 10 bases respectively, with 16 bases between them. The germline CDR1 and CDR2 sequences are GTSNPN and SVGIG (reference sequence). The CDR3 length is 14 residues. Written as DNA, the CDR3 is TGTGCCTGGAGTGTGGGTCAGGGGCCCGCTCCCCAGCATTTT. Protein sequence: CAWSVGQGPAPQHF.

The chain recombines TRBV19 with TRBJ2-1; D not resolved. CDR3 length equals 15 residues. Trimming removed 0 bases at V and 5 bases at J, with 11 bases between. The germline V gene encodes CDR1 LNHDA and CDR2 SQIVND (reference sequence). The CDR3 spells CASSIDGWLDNEQFF. CDR3 nucleotides: TGTGCCAGTAGTATAGACGGTTGGCTAGACAATGAGCAGTTCTTC.

The chain combines TRBV28 with TRBJ2-7, with TRBD1 matching over 7 bases. The J segment lost 2 bases and the V segment lost 7 bases, leaving 8 bases of the junction unmatched. The CDR3 consists of 14 residues. Germline lookup yields CDR1 MDHEN and CDR2 SYDVKM. The CDR3 coding sequence is TGTGCCAGCACCTCGGACAGGAAAACCTACGAGCAGTACTTC. It codes for CASTSDRKTYEQYF.

The chain links TRBV29-1 to TRBJ1-1, with 7 nucleotides matching TRBD1. Looked up from germline, CDR1 is SQVTM and CDR2 is ANQGSEA. This CDR3 is 12 amino acids long. Germline trimming cut 4 bases from V and 10 bases from J; bases unmatched to any gene: 9. CDR3 residues: CSVGMTGQGAFF. DNA of the CDR3: TGCAGCGTTGGAATGACAGGGCAAGGAGCTTTCTTT.

This clone was counted a few times. Here the CDR3 DNA reads TGTGCCAGTAGACAGACAGGAGCAGACTCTGGGGCCAACGTCCTGACTTTC. This codes for CASRQTGADSGANVLTF. This rearrangement joins TRBV19 to TRBJ2-6; TRBD1 is a possible D gene (6 bases). The CDR3 extends over 17 amino acids. Deletions cut 6 bases from V and 0 bases from J, with 15 bases between. CDR1 is LNHDA and CDR2 is SQIVND in the germline V gene (reference sequence).

V usage is TRBV5-1 and J usage is TRBJ2-5; 10 nucleotides agree with TRBD2. This CDR3 is built from 15 residues. J was trimmed by 4 bases and V by 1 base; bases with no gene match: 4. Germline CDR1 is SGHRS and CDR2 is YFSETQ. For the CDR3, the DNA is TGCGCCAGCAGCTTGCTAGCGGGAGTATCAGAGACCCAGTACTTC. Translated: CASSLLAGVSETQYF. Using reference TRBV5-1 and TRBJ2-5 for the parts outside the CDR3, the full variable domain is KAGVTQTPRYLIKTRGQQVTLSCSPISGHRSVSWYQQTPGQGLQFLFEYFSETQRNKGNFPGRFSGRQFSNSRSEMNVSTLELGDSALYLCASSLLAGVSETQYFGPGTRLLVL.

The V and J genes are TRBV5-4 and TRBJ2-3; 9 bases line up with TRBD2. The trim removed 2 bases at V and 5 bases at J, leaving 9 bases unmatched. CDR1 and CDR2 (germline): SGHNT, YYREEE (reference sequence). CDR3 length: 16 amino acids. The CDR3 DNA is TGTGCCAGCAGCTTCTCTAGCGGGGCTGATGGAGATACGCAGTATTTT. This sequence encodes CASSFSSGADGDTQYF. The full variable domain, with the rest looked up from reference TRBV5-4 and TRBJ2-3, is ETGVTQSPTHLIKTRGQQVTLRCSSQSGHNTVSWYQQALGQGPQFIFQYYREEENGRGNFPPRFSGLQFPNYSSELNVNALELDDSALYLCASSFSSGADGDTQYFGPGTRLTVL.

There are a few counts of this clone. The genes are TRBV13 and TRBJ2-4, with TRBD2 identical over 15 bases. Germline V gene data show CDR1 as PRHDT and CDR2 as FYEKMQ (reference sequence). J gave up 0 bases and V 5 bases, and 17 bases lay outside the gene matches. This CDR3 has 22 residues. In DNA form, the CDR3 reads TGTGCCAGCAGCCTCACCTCGGCGGGACTAGCGGGAGGACCGATAGCCAAAAACATTCAGTACTTC. Its protein product is CASSLTSAGLAGGPIAKNIQYF.

This rearrangement joins TRBV29-1 to TRBJ2-3; no clear D. From germline, CDR1 is SQVTM and CDR2 ANQGSEA. Trimming pared 5 bases from V and 7 bases from J, leaving 13 bases between. There are 12 residues in the CDR3. CDR3 region: CSVTPERYTQYF. CDR3 sequence (DNA): TGCAGCGTTACTCCAGAAAGATATACGCAGTATTTT.

The genes are TRBV4-3 and TRBJ1-4; the match to TRBD1 covers 7 bases. After removal of 0 bases from V and 5 bases from J, the junction contained 12 bases not matched to a gene. Germline V CDR1 and CDR2: LGHNA, YSLEER. This CDR3 region has 18 residues. CDR3 sequence reads: CASSQDTGPGQQNEKLFF. The CDR3 DNA follows: TGCGCCAGCAGCCAAGACACGGGACCGGGACAGCAAAATGAAAAACTGTTTTTT.

This chain's CDR3 is CASSQDANTGELFF. CDR3 DNA: TGTGCCAGCAGCCAGGACGCGAACACCGGGGAGCTGTTTTTT. The chain is built from TRBV7-9 and TRBJ2-2; no reliable D call. This CDR3 comprises 14 residues. Looked up from germline, CDR1 is SEHNR and CDR2 is FQNEAQ (reference sequence). Trimming cost V 5 bases and J 0 bases, with 7 bases left between them.

The V call is TRBV18, the J call TRBJ2-5; TRBD2 is a possible D gene (5 bases). Germline V CDR1 and CDR2: KGHSH, LQKENI. The CDR3 contains 13 residues. V lost 5 bases and J lost 4, with 11 bases in between. The chain's CDR3 is CASSSDYGETQYF. The CDR3 nucleotides read TGTGCCAGCTCATCCGACTACGGAGAGACCCAGTACTTC.

The genes are TRBV9 and TRBJ1-1; possibly TRBD1 for D (5 bases). Trimming removed 0 bases at V and 1 base at J, with 7 bases between. Germline loops: CDR1 SGDLS, CDR2 YYNGEE. This CDR3 is 14 amino acids long. Here the CDR3 reads CASSVGQTNTEAFF. CDR3 bases: TGTGCCAGCAGCGTAGGACAGACGAACACTGAAGCTTTCTTT.

This chain links TRBV4-1 with TRBJ2-6; D is ambiguous. V lost 4 bases and J 4 bases, leaving 8 bases between the germline ends. The CDR3 loop spans 14 amino acids. Germline V gene data show CDR1 as MGHRA and CDR2 as YSYEKL. CDR3 bases: TGCGCCAGCAGCCCAGGCAGGGGGGCCAACGTCCTGACTTTC. Translated: CASSPGRGANVLTF.

This clone showed up just once. The chain is built from TRBV5-1 and TRBJ2-7; TRBD2 aligns across 12 bases. The CDR3 covers 17 residues. V was clipped by 4 bases and J by 0 bases; unmatched bases: 8. Germline CDR1 is SGHRS and CDR2 is YFSETQ. The CDR3 spells CASSMGLAGSSSYEQYF. The CDR3 nucleotides read TGCGCCAGCAGCATGGGACTAGCGGGTTCGAGCTCCTACGAGCAGTACTTC.

The J gene is TRBJ1-3, the V gene TRBV5-1, with 7 bases lining up with TRBD1. CDR1 and CDR2 from the germline V gene are SGHRS and YFSETQ. The CDR3 runs 16 residues. Losses at the gene ends were 3 bases for V and 0 bases for J; bases not matched to a gene: 6. CDR3 DNA sequence: TGCGCCAGCAGCTCGGGACAGCCCTTCTCTGGAAACACCATATATTTT. Protein sequence: CASSSGQPFSGNTIYF.

The chain links TRBV5-1 to TRBJ2-3, with 14 bases lining up with TRBD2. The germline V gene has CDR1 SGHRS and CDR2 YFSETQ. With V trimmed by 4 bases and J by 1 base, 5 bases remained unmatched. The CDR3 extends over 17 amino acids. CDR3 bases: TGCGCCAGCAGCCCGATGACTAGCGGGAGGGGCACAGATACGCAGTATTTT. Protein product: CASSPMTSGRGTDTQYF.

The chain carries TRBV11-2 and TRBJ2-1; 8 positions match TRBD2. CDR1 and CDR2 from the germline V gene are SGHAT and FQNNGV. The CDR3 spans 18 residues. V dropped 5 bases and J dropped 0; count of bases not matched to a gene: 12. CDR3 bases: TGTGCCAGCAGCGAGACCGGGACTAGACCGAGCTCCTACAATGAGCAGTTCTTC. Its protein product is CASSETGTRPSSYNEQFF.

V gene TRBV11-2 combines with J gene TRBJ2-1, with D possibly matching TRBD2 (5 bases). The CDR3 loop spans 14 amino acids. The germline gives CDR1 SGHAT, CDR2 FQNNGV. V lost 5 bases and J 4 bases, leaving 12 bases between the germline ends. The CDR3: CASSLGRTYNEQFF. The CDR3 DNA follows: TGTGCCAGCAGCCTTGGAAGGACTTACAATGAGCAGTTCTTC.